The 26 T cell receptor beta chains listed next were all sequenced from one sample in a study of blood T cell repertoires in COVID-19. TCRdb's table, derived via immunoSEQ multiplex PCR, lists solely in-frame clones and lacks some. The table includes roughly 150,000 clones, approximately 82% detected once. Sequences were obtained from peripheral blood. All receptors come from a woman between 65 and 79 years old who had recovered from COVID-19.

The chain recombines TRBV18 with TRBJ1-2, with a weak D call TRBD1 (5 bases). There are 16 residues in the CDR3. Trimming removed 6 bases from V and 6 bases from J, with 23 bases in between. Germline V gene sequence: CDR1 KGHSH, CDR2 LQKENI. This CDR3 reads CASSPPGGVRFNGYTF. The CDR3 nucleotides are TGTGCCAGCTCCCCTCCAGGAGGGGTTAGATTTAATGGCTACACCTTC. Complete variable domain (other parts from reference TRBV18 and TRBJ1-2): NAGVMQNPRHLVRRRGQEARLRCSPMKGHSHVYWYRQLPEEGLKFMVYLQKENIIDESGMPKERFSAEFPKEGPSILRIQQVVRGDSAAYFCASSPPGGVRFNGYTFGSGTRLTVV.

This chain links TRBV7-8 with TRBJ1-2; 7 bases are a match to TRBD1. The CDR3 contains 14 residues. V lost 5 bases, J lost 0 bases, and 3 bases stayed unmatched. The germline CDR1 and CDR2 sequences are SGHVS and FQNEAQ. The CDR3 sequence: CASSPDRPNYGYTF. The CDR3 DNA reads as TGTGCCAGCAGCCCGGACAGGCCTAACTATGGCTACACCTTC.

The chain combines TRBV3-1 (or the pseudogene TRBV3-2) with TRBJ1-2, with D maybe TRBD1 (5 bases). CDR3 length equals 13 residues. Germline CDR1 reads LGHDT; CDR2 reads YNNKEL (reference sequence). V was shortened by 4 bases and J by 4 bases, with 10 bases between the two germline ends. The chain's CDR3 is CASSPRASYGYTF. CDR3 nucleotides: TGTGCCAGCAGCCCCAGGGCGTCCTATGGCTACACCTTC.

The chain carries TRBV7-6 and TRBJ2-3; the D is unclear. Germline CDR1 and CDR2: SGHVS and FNYEAQ. The length of the CDR3 is 13 residues. Trimming removed 0 bases from V and 7 bases from J, with 8 bases in between. The CDR3, as DNA: TGTGCCAGCAGCTTAGCCCTCAGAAATACGCAGTATTTT. Protein product: CASSLALRNTQYF. Together with reference TRBV7-6 and TRBJ2-3, the CDR3 gives the full variable domain: GAGVSQSPRYKVTKRGQDVALRCDPISGHVSLYWYRQALGQGPEFLTYFNYEAQQDKSGLPNDRFSAERPEGSISTLTIQRTEQRDSAMYRCASSLALRNTQYFGPGTRLTVL.

The chain employs TRBV20-1 and TRBJ1-4; the D is unclear. The germline V gene encodes CDR1 DFQATT and CDR2 SNEGSKA (reference sequence). CDR3 size: 13 residues. Trimming removed 3 bases from V and 7 bases from J, with 12 bases in between. Here the CDR3 DNA reads TGCAGTGCTAGTCAGGCGGGCAGTGAAAAACTGTTTTTT. It is translated as CSASQAGSEKLFF.

This clone has a single count. The chain combines TRBV5-1 with TRBJ2-1; possibly TRBD2 for D (7 bases). Deletions cut 0 bases from V and 10 bases from J, with 17 bases between. The CDR3 extends over 15 amino acids. Looked up from germline, CDR1 is SGHRS and CDR2 is YFSETQ. DNA of the CDR3: TGCGCCAGCAGCTTGGGGGCGGGGGCCCGGGGAGAGCAGTTCTTC. Its protein is CASSLGAGARGEQFF. Full variable domain (rest looked up from reference TRBV5-1 and TRBJ2-1): KAGVTQTPRYLIKTRGQQVTLSCSPISGHRSVSWYQQTPGQGLQFLFEYFSETQRNKGNFPGRFSGRQFSNSRSEMNVSTLELGDSALYLCASSLGAGARGEQFFGPGTRLTVL.

This sequence joins TRBV7-2 and TRBJ2-1; 7 bases agree with TRBD1. Germline-derived CDR1 and CDR2 are SGHTA and FQGNSA. J gave up 6 bases and V 7 bases, and 3 bases lay outside the gene matches. The CDR3 is made up of 12 amino acids. DNA of the CDR3: TGTGCCAGCACCCCAGGGGGCAATGAGCAGTTCTTC. Translating gives CASTPGGNEQFF. Full variable domain (rest looked up from reference TRBV7-2 and TRBJ2-1): GAGVSQSPSNKVTEKGKDVELRCDPISGHTALYWYRQSLGQGLEFLIYFQGNSAPDKSGLPSDRFSAERTGGSVSTLTIQRTQQEDSAVYLCASTPGGNEQFFGPGTRLTVL.

This sequence joins TRBV28 and TRBJ1-3; D is perhaps TRBD1 (5 bases). Trimming removed 4 bases from V and 0 bases from J, with 16 bases in between. This CDR3 is 17 amino acids long. The germline CDR1 and CDR2 sequences are MDHEN and SYDVKM. The CDR3 protein is CASSSHRQTLSGNTIYF. In DNA form, the CDR3 reads TGTGCCAGCAGTTCCCATCGACAGACCCTCTCTGGAAACACCATATATTTT.

J is TRBJ1-4 and V is TRBV27; 8 bases agree with TRBD1. The CDR3 is 14 residues long. Trimming at V came to 4 bases and at J to 8 bases, leaving 6 bases not matched to a gene. The germline V gene encodes CDR1 MNHEY and CDR2 SMNVEV (reference sequence). The CDR3, as DNA: TGTGCCAGCAGTTGGGGACAGGCGGGGGAAAAACTGTTTTTT. Translation: CASSWGQAGEKLFF.

V and J are TRBV15 and TRBJ1-3; D unresolved. Trimming left V 0 bases short and J 4 bases short, with 7 bases between. The CDR3 has 14 residues. Per the germline V gene, CDR1 is LNHNV and CDR2 is YYDKDF (reference sequence). The CDR3 DNA reads TGTGCCACCAGCAGAGAGGGCGGGGGAAACACCATATATTTT. Translating gives CATSREGGGNTIYF.

The CDR3 region has the DNA TGTGCCAGCTCACCCGAACGGACAGGCACCTATGGCTACACCTTC. Amino acids: CASSPERTGTYGYTF. The chain is built from TRBV18 and TRBJ1-2; TRBD1 agrees at 7 bases. V lost 3 bases to trimming and J lost 4 bases; unmatched junction nucleotides: 8. Germline lookup yields CDR1 KGHSH and CDR2 LQKENI. The CDR3 totals 15 residues.

The V and J genes are TRBV7-6 and TRBJ1-6; weak D call: TRBD1 (5 bases). From germline, CDR1 is SGHVS and CDR2 FNYEAQ. The CDR3 totals 16 residues. With 5 bases removed from V and 0 bases from J, the gap between germline ends came to 11 bases. This chain's CDR3 is CASSPDISSYNSPLHF. CDR3 nucleotides: TGTGCCAGCAGCCCGGACATAAGCTCCTATAATTCACCCCTCCACTTT.

The J gene is TRBJ1-2, the V gene TRBV28, with D perhaps matching TRBD1 (5 bases). With 1 base removed from V and 4 bases from J, the gap between germline ends came to 13 bases. CDR3 length equals 15 residues. In germline, CDR1 is MDHEN, CDR2 SYDVKM. CDR3 nucleotides: TGTGCCAGCAGTTTATTGGGGGGTACTCCCTATGGCTACACCTTC. This gives the protein CASSLLGGTPYGYTF.

The chain joins TRBV7-8 to TRBJ2-5; possible D gene TRBD1, 5 bases. There are 15 residues in the CDR3. CDR1 and CDR2 from the germline V gene are SGHVS and FQNEAQ. Between the trimmed V and J ends, which lost 0 bases and 3 bases, there was a span of 11 bases. CDR3 nucleotides: TGTGCCAGCAGCTTAGCGGTGGGCAGGGAAGAGACCCAGTACTTC. It encodes CASSLAVGREETQYF.

CDR3 region: CASSPGTSYEQYF. The CDR3 nucleotides read TGTGCCAGCAGTCCAGGAACCTCCTACGAGCAGTACTTC. V usage is TRBV27 and J usage is TRBJ2-7; D unresolved. Germline V CDR1 and CDR2: MNHEY, SMNVEV (reference sequence). This CDR3 has 13 residues. V lost 5 bases and J lost 0, with 8 bases in between.

This clone is a singleton in its sample. The chain recombines TRBV7-9 with TRBJ2-7; 8 nucleotides agree with TRBD1. This CDR3 has 14 residues. Germline V gene data show CDR1 as SEHNR and CDR2 as FQNEAQ (reference sequence). V gave up 3 bases and J gave up 6 bases; unmatched junction bases: 7. CDR3: CASSFAGGRGEQYF. The CDR3 DNA reads TGTGCCAGCAGCTTTGCAGGGGGCCGAGGCGAGCAGTACTTC.

This clone was observed a single time. The V and J genes are TRBV5-1 and TRBJ1-1; D uncertain. The V gene's germline CDR1 is SGHRS and CDR2 YFSETQ. The length of the CDR3 is 11 residues. V was shortened by 10 bases and J by 1 base, with 8 bases between the two germline ends. The CDR3 loop is CARGRNTEAFF. Written as DNA, the CDR3 is TGCGCCCGAGGCCGGAACACTGAAGCTTTCTTT.

The chain links TRBV7-3 to TRBJ2-2; 7 bases map to TRBD2. CDR3 length equals 15 residues. From germline, CDR1 is SGHTA and CDR2 FQGTGA. V was clipped by 5 bases and J by 1 base; unmatched bases: 4. This CDR3 reads CASSPIAGNTGELFF. The CDR3 DNA follows: TGTGCCAGCAGCCCAATAGCGGGGAACACCGGGGAGCTGTTTTTT.

The V gene is TRBV7-9, the J gene TRBJ1-6; 9 bases are a match to TRBD1. Germline CDR1 and CDR2: SEHNR and FQNEAQ (reference sequence). V lost 7 bases and J lost 8; bases outside the gene matches: 9. This CDR3 contains 15 residues. The CDR3 protein is CASTPWGDRDSPLHF. In nucleotides, the CDR3 is TGTGCCAGCACCCCGTGGGGGGACAGGGATTCACCCCTCCACTTT.

The genes are TRBV19 and TRBJ2-3, with 11 bases aligning to TRBD2. Germline V gene lookup returns CDR1 LNHDA and CDR2 SQIVND (reference sequence). The V gene end was trimmed by 4 bases and the J gene end by 4 bases; junction bases not matched to a gene: 7. The length of the CDR3 is 16 residues. CDR3 DNA sequence: TGTGCCAGTAGTACCCAAAGACTAGCGGGGCCAGATACGCAGTATTTT. This gives the protein CASSTQRLAGPDTQYF. Based on the CDR3 plus reference TRBV19 and TRBJ2-3, the full variable domain is DGGITQSPKYLFRKEGQNVTLSCEQNLNHDAMYWYRQDPGQGLRLIYYSQIVNDFQKGDIAEGYSVSREKKESFPLTVTSAQKNPTAFYLCASSTQRLAGPDTQYFGPGTRLTVL.

V is TRBV7-9 and J is TRBJ2-1; D remains unclear. Germline values: CDR1 SEHNR, CDR2 FQNEAQ (reference sequence). The CDR3 sequence is 12 residues long. The V and J ends lost 5 bases and 9 bases respectively, with 11 bases between them. The CDR3 sequence is CASSPHRSEQFF. CDR3 DNA: TGTGCCAGCAGCCCCCACCGGAGTGAGCAGTTCTTC. The variable domain in full, completed from reference TRBV7-9 and TRBJ2-1, reads DTGVSQNPRHKITKRGQNVTFRCDPISEHNRLYWYRQTLGQGPEFLTYFQNEAQLEKSRLLSDRFSAERPKGSFSTLEIQRTEQGDSAMYLCASSPHRSEQFFGPGTRLTVL.

The chain employs TRBV5-4 and TRBJ2-1; 15 positions agree with TRBD2. CDR1 and CDR2 (germline): SGHNT, YYREEE (reference sequence). With V trimmed by 4 bases and J by 7 bases, 6 bases remained unmatched. The CDR3 consists of 16 residues. This CDR3 reads CASSPRTSGGANEQFF. For the CDR3, the DNA is TGTGCCAGCAGCCCGCGGACTAGCGGGGGGGCGAATGAGCAGTTCTTC.

In this sample, this clone turned up a few times. DNA for the CDR3: TGTGCCAGCTCACCGAGGCCGAATGAAAAACTGTTTTTT. It encodes CASSPRPNEKLFF. V is TRBV18 and J is TRBJ1-4; D is uncertain. Trimming shortened V by 3 bases and J by 5 bases, and 7 bases separated the two germline ends. The germline V gene has CDR1 KGHSH and CDR2 LQKENI. This CDR3 is 13 amino acids long.

V and J are TRBV5-4 and TRBJ1-2, with a possible D match to TRBD1 (6 bases). The germline V gene encodes CDR1 SGHNT and CDR2 YYREEE (reference sequence). V was pared by 4 bases and J by 1 base, with 14 bases between. CDR3 size: 15 residues. The CDR3 reads CASSTSQGINYGYTF. The CDR3 DNA reads TGTGCCAGCAGCACCTCCCAGGGGATTAACTATGGCTACACCTTC.

Comments on this clone: Other DNA sequences from this sample encode an identical CDR3 as well. The chain has TRBV2 and TRBJ2-3, with TRBD2 matching over 10 bases. The ends lost 6 bases at V and 3 bases at J; junction bases unmatched: 6. This CDR3 region has 15 residues. Germline CDR1 SNHLY, CDR2 FYNNEI. This CDR3 is CASRGTSVSTDTQYF. CDR3 sequence (DNA): TGTGCCAGCAGGGGGACTAGCGTGAGTACAGATACGCAGTATTTT.

This chain connects TRBV21-1 to TRBJ1-2; TRBD1, the table's D call, lacks a check against the DNA. TRBV21-1 is shown as a pseudogene. The length of the CDR3 is 16 residues. The CDR3 protein is CASSKAPEHQAYGYTF. CDR3 coding DNA: TGTGCCAGCAGCAAAGCCCCCGAACACCAGGCGTATGGCTACACCTTC.